The subject of this entry is one T cell receptor beta chain. Trimming shortened V by 7 bases and J by 3 bases, and 10 bases separated the two germline ends. The length of the CDR3 is 14 residues. Germline-derived CDR1 and CDR2 are MNHEY and SVGAGI. A single record per CDR3 protein comes from TCRdb applying MiXCR to the RT-PCR reads. The profile shows about 88,000 distinct CDR3 sequences, 40% to 60% of them singletons. The data derive from a study of patients and donors after allogeneic stem cell transplantation. Sequencing used blood, either unsorted or a sorted T cell fraction (not recorded which). This chain uses TRBV6-5 with TRBJ1-6; D is possibly TRBD1 (6 bases). This TCR was recovered from a human donor who was either an allogeneic HSCT recipient or a stem cell or donor lymphocyte infusion donor (not recorded which). It is not recorded whose cells these are; they may come from a transplant donor. CDR3 nucleotides: TGTGCCAGCACCACACAGGGCTATAATTCACCCCTCCACTTT. Protein product: CASTTQGYNSPLHF.